This T cell receptor (beta chain) was sequenced in a study of T cell repertoires in cytomegalovirus infection. Overall study: From public TCR beta signatures came an indication of both CMV infection and matching HLA type. Study-wide findings and caveats: Clonotype analysis showed dominance of the ex vivo response by HLA-C-restricted CMV-specific TCR beta clonotypes. Of the TCR beta families, the public ones yielded a cumulative frequency that identified carriers of CMV plus the relevant HLA.

A note on this clonotype: Its antigen is undetermined.

TCRdb itself ran the reads through MiXCR, one entry per CDR3 protein. The sample lists nearly 650,000 distinct CDR3 sequences; approximately 25% were seen once. This CDR3 has 16 residues. Trimming pared 3 bases from V and 1 base from J, leaving 17 bases between. Germline V lookup: CDR1 DFQATT, CDR2 SNEGSKA (reference sequence). The origin of this receptor is a human donor in good health (CMV status not recorded). Some clones in this sample may be carry-over from other donors' samples. The chain uses TRBV20-1 and TRBJ2-3, with D tentatively TRBD1 (6 bases). Source material: CD8+ T cells from PBMCs. In DNA, the CDR3 is TGCAGTGCTAGGTCGTTGGGAGAGGGGGGCACAGATACGCAGTATTTT. Translated, it gives CSARSLGEGGTDTQYF.